This T cell receptor (beta chain) was profiled in a study of T cell responses to AZD1222 COVID-19 vaccine. The table came from immunoSEQ multiplex PCR; TCRdb's copy has only in-frame clones and leaves some out. Among more than 90,000 clones listed, around 87% were seen once. Second-dose intervals of approximately 4 or approximately 12 weeks were pooled. Findings and limits, study-wide: Donor demographics were predominantly white British with a female majority; clonal diversity may be underestimated. The span of vaccine-associated CD4 TCRs extended across spike, with dominance at 160-218 and 743-854. Among those given AZD1222, only five or six were seropositive at baseline.

Comments on this clone: Its antigen is undetermined.

CDR1 ENHRY and CDR2 SYGVKD come from the germline V gene. V lost 3 bases and J lost 6, with 15 bases in between. The CDR3 length is 14 residues. Sequenced material: peripheral blood, taken 28 days after the second AZD1222 dose. The receptor's source is an adult who received the AZD1222 COVID-19 vaccine. The V call is TRBV10-3, the J call TRBJ2-7; either TRBD1 or TRBD2 may fit D (5 bases each). The chain's CDR3 is CAISDRGRDSEQYF. The CDR3 DNA reads TGTGCCATCAGTGACCGGGGACGGGATAGCGAGCAGTACTTC.